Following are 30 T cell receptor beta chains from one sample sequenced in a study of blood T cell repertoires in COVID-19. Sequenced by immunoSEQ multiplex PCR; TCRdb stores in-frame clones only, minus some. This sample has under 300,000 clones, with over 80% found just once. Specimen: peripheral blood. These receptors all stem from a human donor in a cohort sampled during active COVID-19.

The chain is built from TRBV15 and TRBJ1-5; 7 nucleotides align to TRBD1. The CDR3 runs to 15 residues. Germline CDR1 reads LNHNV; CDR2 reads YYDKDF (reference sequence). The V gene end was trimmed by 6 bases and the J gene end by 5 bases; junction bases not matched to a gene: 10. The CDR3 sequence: CATRPISQGDQPQHF. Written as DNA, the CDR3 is TGTGCCACCAGGCCTATATCTCAGGGGGATCAGCCCCAGCATTTT. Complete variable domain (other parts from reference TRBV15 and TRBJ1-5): DAMVIQNPRYQVTQFGKPVTLSCSQTLNHNVMYWYQQKSSQAPKLLFHYYDKDFNNEADTPDNFQSRRPNTSFCFLDIRSPGLGDTAMYLCATRPISQGDQPQHFGDGTRLSIL.

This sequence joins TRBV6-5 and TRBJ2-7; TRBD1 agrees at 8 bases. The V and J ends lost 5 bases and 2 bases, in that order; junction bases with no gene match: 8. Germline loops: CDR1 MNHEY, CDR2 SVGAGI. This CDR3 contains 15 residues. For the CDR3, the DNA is TGTGCCAGCAGTCCGGGACAGGCATGGACCTACGAGCAGTACTTC. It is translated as CASSPGQAWTYEQYF.

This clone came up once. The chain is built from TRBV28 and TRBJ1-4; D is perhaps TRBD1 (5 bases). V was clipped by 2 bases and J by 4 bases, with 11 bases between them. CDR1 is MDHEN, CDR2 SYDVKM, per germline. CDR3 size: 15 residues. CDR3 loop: CASSLRGLGNEKLFF. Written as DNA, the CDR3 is TGTGCCAGCAGTTTAAGGGGCTTAGGTAATGAAAAACTGTTTTTT.

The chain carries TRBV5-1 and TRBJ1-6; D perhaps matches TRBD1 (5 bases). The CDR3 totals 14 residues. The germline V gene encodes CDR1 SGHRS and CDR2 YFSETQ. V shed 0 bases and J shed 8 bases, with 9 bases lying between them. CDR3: CASSLEGSHSPLHF. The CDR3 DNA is TGCGCCAGCAGCTTGGAGGGGTCCCATTCACCCCTCCACTTT. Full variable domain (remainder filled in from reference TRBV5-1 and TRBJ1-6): KAGVTQTPRYLIKTRGQQVTLSCSPISGHRSVSWYQQTPGQGLQFLFEYFSETQRNKGNFPGRFSGRQFSNSRSEMNVSTLELGDSALYLCASSLEGSHSPLHFGNGTRLTVT.

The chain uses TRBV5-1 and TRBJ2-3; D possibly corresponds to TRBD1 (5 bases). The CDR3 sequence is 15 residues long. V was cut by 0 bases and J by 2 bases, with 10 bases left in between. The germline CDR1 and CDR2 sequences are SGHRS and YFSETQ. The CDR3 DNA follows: TGCGCCAGCAGCTTGGGGGGCGCAAACACAGATACGCAGTATTTT. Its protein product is CASSLGGANTDTQYF.

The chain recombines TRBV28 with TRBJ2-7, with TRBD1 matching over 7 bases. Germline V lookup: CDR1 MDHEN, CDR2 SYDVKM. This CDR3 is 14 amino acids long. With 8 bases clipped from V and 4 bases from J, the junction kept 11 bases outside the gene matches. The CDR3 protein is CASAMTGTPYEQYF. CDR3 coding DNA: TGTGCCAGCGCCATGACAGGGACCCCTTACGAGCAGTACTTC.

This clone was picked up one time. The chain's CDR3 is CASRSRDRANYEQYF. The CDR3 bases are TGTGCCAGCAGGTCCCGGGACAGGGCAAACTACGAGCAGTACTTC. This chain links TRBV28 with TRBJ2-7; TRBD1 aligns across 9 bases. The germline V gene has CDR1 MDHEN and CDR2 SYDVKM. There are 15 residues in the CDR3. V dropped 6 bases and J dropped 3; count of bases not matched to a gene: 9.

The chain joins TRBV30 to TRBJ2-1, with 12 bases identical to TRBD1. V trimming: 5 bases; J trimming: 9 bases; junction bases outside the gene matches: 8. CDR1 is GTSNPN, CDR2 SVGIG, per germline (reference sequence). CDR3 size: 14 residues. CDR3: CAWGYGTGGGEQFF. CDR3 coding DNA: TGTGCCTGGGGCTATGGGACAGGGGGCGGTGAGCAGTTCTTC.

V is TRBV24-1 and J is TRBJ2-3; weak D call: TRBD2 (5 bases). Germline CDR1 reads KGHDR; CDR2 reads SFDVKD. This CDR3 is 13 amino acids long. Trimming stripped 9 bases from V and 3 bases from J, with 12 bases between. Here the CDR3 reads CATQGRGTDTQYF. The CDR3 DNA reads TGTGCCACCCAAGGGAGAGGGACAGATACGCAGTATTTT.

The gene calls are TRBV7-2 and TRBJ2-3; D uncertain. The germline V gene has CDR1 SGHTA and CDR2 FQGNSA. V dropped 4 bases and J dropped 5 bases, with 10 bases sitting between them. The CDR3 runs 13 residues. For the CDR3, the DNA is TGTGCCAGCAGCTCTCCCAGCGTAGATACGCAGTATTTT. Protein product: CASSSPSVDTQYF. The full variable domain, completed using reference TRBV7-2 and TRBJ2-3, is GAGVSQSPSNKVTEKGKDVELRCDPISGHTALYWYRQSLGQGLEFLIYFQGNSAPDKSGLPSDRFSAERTGGSVSTLTIQRTQQEDSAVYLCASSSPSVDTQYFGPGTRLTVL.

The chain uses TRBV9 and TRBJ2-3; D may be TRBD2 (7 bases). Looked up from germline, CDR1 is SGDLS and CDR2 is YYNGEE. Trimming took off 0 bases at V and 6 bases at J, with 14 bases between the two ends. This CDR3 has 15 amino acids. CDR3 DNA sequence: TGTGCCAGCAGCGTAGAATGGGGGGGGCCTGATACGCAGTATTTT. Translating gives CASSVEWGGPDTQYF.

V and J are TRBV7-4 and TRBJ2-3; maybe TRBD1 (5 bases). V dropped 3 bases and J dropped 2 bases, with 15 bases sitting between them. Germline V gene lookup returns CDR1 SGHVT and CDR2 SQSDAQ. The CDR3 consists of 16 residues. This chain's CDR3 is CASSFRRVVNTDTQYF. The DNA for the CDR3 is TGTGCCAGCAGCTTCCGCAGGGTGGTGAACACAGATACGCAGTATTTT.

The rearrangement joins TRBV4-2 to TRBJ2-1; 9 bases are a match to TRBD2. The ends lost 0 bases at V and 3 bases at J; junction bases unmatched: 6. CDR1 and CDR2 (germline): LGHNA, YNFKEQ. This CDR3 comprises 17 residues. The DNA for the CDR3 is TGTGCCAGCAGCCAAGATCTGGAGCGGGGGGTCTACAATGAGCAGTTCTTC. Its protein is CASSQDLERGVYNEQFF.

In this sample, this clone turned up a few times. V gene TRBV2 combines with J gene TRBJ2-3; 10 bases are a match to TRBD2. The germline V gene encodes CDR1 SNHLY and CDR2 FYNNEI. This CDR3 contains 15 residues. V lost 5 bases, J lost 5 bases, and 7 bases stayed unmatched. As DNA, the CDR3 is TGTGCCAGCAGTTTCATTTCTAGCGGGAGAGATACGCAGTATTTT. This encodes CASSFISSGRDTQYF. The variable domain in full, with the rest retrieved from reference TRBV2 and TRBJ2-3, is EPEVTQTPSHQVTQMGQEVILRCVPISNHLYFYWYRQILGQKVEFLVSFYNNEISEKSEIFDDQFSVERPDGSNFTLKIRSTKLEDSAMYFCASSFISSGRDTQYFGPGTRLTVL.

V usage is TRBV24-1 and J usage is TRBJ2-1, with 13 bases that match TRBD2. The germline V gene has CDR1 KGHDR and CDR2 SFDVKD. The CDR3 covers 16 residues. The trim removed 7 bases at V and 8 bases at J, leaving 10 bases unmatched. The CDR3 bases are TGTGCCACCAGCTCTAGGACTAGCGGGAGTGGGGATGAGCAGTTCTTC. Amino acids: CATSSRTSGSGDEQFF.

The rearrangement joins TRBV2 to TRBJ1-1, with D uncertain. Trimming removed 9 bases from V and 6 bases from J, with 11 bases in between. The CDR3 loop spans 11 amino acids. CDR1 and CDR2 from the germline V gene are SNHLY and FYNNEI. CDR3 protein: CASLVDAEAFF. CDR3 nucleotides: TGTGCCAGTCTAGTAGACGCTGAAGCTTTCTTT.

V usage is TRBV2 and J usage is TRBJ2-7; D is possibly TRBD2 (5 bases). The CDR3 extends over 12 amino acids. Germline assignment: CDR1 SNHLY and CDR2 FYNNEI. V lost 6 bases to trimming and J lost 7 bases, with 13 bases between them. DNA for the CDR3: TGTGCCAGCAGAAGGACCCCGGGGGAGCAGTACTTC. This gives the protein CASRRTPGEQYF.

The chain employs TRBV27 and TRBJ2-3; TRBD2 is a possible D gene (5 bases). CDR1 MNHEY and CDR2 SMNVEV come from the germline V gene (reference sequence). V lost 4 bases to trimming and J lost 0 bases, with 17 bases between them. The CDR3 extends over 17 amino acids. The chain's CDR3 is CASSSRGVRTSTDTQYF. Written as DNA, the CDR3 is TGTGCCAGCAGTTCCCGGGGAGTACGCACTAGCACAGATACGCAGTATTTT.

The CDR3 spells CASSFSGGPNTGELFF. CDR3 DNA sequence: TGCGCCAGCAGCTTTTCTGGGGGCCCGAACACCGGGGAGCTGTTTTTT. The chain carries TRBV10-1 and TRBJ2-2; possible D gene TRBD1, 6 bases. Trimming took off 6 bases at V and 0 bases at J, with 14 bases between the two ends. Germline V gene lookup returns CDR1 WNHNN and CDR2 SYGVQD (reference sequence). The CDR3 is 16 residues long.

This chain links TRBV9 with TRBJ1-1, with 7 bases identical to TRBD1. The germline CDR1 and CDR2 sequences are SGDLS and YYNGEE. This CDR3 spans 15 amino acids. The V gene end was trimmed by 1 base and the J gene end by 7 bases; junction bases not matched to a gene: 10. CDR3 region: CASSVRTGESGEAFF. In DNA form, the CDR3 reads TGTGCCAGCAGCGTACGAACAGGGGAAAGTGGTGAAGCTTTCTTT.

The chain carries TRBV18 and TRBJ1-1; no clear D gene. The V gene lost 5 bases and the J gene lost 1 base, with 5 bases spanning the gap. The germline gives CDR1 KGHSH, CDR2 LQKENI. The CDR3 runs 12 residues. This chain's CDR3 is CASSGGNTEAFF. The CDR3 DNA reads TGTGCCAGCTCAGGAGGGAACACTGAAGCTTTCTTT.

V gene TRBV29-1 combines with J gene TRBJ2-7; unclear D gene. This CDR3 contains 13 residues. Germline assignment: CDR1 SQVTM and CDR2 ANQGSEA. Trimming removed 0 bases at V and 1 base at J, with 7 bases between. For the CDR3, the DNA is TGCAGCGTTGAAGAAAACAGATCCTACGAGCAGTACTTC. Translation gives CSVEENRSYEQYF.

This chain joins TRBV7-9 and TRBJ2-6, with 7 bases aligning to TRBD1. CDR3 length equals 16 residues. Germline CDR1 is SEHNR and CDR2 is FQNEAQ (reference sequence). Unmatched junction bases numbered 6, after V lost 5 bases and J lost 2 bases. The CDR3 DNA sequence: TGTGCCAGCAGCGCGGACAGGTCCCCTGGGGCCAACGTCCTGACTTTC. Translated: CASSADRSPGANVLTF.

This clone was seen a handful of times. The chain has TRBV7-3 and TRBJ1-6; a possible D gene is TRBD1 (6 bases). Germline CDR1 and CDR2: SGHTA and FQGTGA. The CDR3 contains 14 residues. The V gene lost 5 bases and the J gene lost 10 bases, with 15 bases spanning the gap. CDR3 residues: CASSRTGPQSPLHF. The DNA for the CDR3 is TGTGCCAGCAGCCGTACAGGGCCCCAATCACCCCTCCACTTT.

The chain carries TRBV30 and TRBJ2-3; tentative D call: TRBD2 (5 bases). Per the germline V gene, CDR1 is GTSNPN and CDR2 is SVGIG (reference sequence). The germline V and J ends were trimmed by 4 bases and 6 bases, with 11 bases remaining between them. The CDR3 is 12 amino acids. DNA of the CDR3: TGTGCCTGGACTTCGGGATGGGATACGCAGTATTTT. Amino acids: CAWTSGWDTQYF.

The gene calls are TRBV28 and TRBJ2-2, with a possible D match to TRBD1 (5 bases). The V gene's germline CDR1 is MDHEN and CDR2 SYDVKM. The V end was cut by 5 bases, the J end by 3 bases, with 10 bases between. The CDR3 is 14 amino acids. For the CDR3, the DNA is TGTGCCAGCAGTAGTGACAGATACACCGGGGAGCTGTTTTTT. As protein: CASSSDRYTGELFF. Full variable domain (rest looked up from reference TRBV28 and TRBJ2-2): DVKVTQSSRYLVKRTGEKVFLECVQDMDHENMFWYRQDPGLGLRLIYFSYDVKMKEKGDIPEGYSVSREKKERFSLILESASTNQTSMYLCASSSDRYTGELFFGEGSRLTVL.

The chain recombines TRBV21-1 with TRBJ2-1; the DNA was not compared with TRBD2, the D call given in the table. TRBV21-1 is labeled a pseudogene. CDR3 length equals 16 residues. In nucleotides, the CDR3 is TGTGCCAGCAGCAAATTGGAAGGGACTAGCGGCAATGAGCAGTTCTTC. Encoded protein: CASSKLEGTSGNEQFF.

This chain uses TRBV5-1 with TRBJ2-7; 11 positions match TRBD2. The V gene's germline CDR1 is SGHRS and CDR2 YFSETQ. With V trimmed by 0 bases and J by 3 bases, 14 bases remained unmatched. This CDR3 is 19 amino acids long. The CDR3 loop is CASSLGFDSGRVAGYEQYF. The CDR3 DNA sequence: TGCGCCAGCAGCTTGGGTTTTGATAGCGGGAGGGTTGCAGGCTACGAGCAGTACTTC.

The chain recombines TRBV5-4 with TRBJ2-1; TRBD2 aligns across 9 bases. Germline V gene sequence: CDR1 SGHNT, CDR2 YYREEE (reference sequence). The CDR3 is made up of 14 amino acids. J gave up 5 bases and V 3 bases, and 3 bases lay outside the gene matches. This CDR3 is CASSSGGGDNEQFF. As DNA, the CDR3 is TGTGCCAGCAGCTCGGGCGGGGGGGACAATGAGCAGTTCTTC.

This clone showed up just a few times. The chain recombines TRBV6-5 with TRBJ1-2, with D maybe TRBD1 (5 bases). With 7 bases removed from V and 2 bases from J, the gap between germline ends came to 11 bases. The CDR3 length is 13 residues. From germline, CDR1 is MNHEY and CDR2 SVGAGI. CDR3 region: CASTKYRNYGYTF. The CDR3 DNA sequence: TGTGCCAGCACCAAATACAGGAACTATGGCTACACCTTC.